The 26 T cell receptor beta chains listed next were all sequenced from one sample in a study of cytomegalovirus exposure and HLA in healthy donors. Sequencing used immunoSEQ multiplex PCR; TCRdb keeps in-frame clones, though not all of them. The sample has about 120,000 clones; roughly 89% are singletons. The sample consisted of PBMCs. These receptor sequences come from a woman between 18 and 29 years old in good health and CMV-seronegative.

This clone was seen a few times. The V call is TRBV7-6, the J call TRBJ2-5; 8 bases fit TRBD1. This CDR3 is 14 amino acids long. J lost 4 bases, V lost 1 base, and 2 bases had no gene match. The germline V gene has CDR1 SGHVS and CDR2 FNYEAQ. The CDR3 reads CASSLVGTGETQYF. In nucleotides, the CDR3 is TGTGCCAGCAGCTTAGTGGGGACAGGAGAGACCCAGTACTTC.

This chain links TRBV30 with TRBJ1-3, with a weak D call TRBD1 (6 bases). CDR1 and CDR2 from the germline V gene are GTSNPN and SVGIG (reference sequence). Trimming took 2 bases from V and 3 from J, leaving 17 bases between them. The CDR3 totals 16 residues. CDR3 bases: TGTGCCTGGAGTACCCCGGGGGGGGCTCGTGGAAACACCATATATTTT. Protein product: CAWSTPGGARGNTIYF.

This clone was seen only once. The V and J genes are TRBV4-3 and TRBJ2-1; 11 bases map to TRBD2. CDR1 LGHNA and CDR2 YSLEER come from the germline V gene. The CDR3 is made up of 17 amino acids. Trimming removed 0 bases from V and 3 bases from J; junction bases left unmatched: 4. CDR3 coding DNA: TGCGCCAGCAGCCAAGAAAGACTAGCGGGATTCTACAATGAGCAGTTCTTC. As protein: CASSQERLAGFYNEQFF.

The V call is TRBV5-6, the J call TRBJ1-5, with 7 bases identical to TRBD1. The CDR3 is 15 amino acids. After removal of 0 bases from V and 4 bases from J, the junction contained 4 bases not matched to a gene. The V gene's germline CDR1 is SGHDT and CDR2 YYEEEE. CDR3 amino acids: CASSLGGGDNQPQHF. The CDR3 nucleotides read TGTGCCAGCAGCTTGGGAGGGGGCGATAATCAGCCCCAGCATTTT. Complete variable domain (other parts from reference TRBV5-6 and TRBJ1-5): DAGVTQSPTHLIKTRGQQVTLRCSPKSGHDTVSWYQQALGQGPQFIFQYYEEEERQRGNFPDRFSGHQFPNYSSELNVNALLLGDSALYLCASSLGGGDNQPQHFGDGTRLSIL.

A few counts support this clone. This rearrangement joins TRBV10-3 to TRBJ1-2; 8 bases line up with TRBD1. V gave up 3 bases and J gave up 7 bases; unmatched junction bases: 10. CDR3 size: 15 residues. Looked up from germline, CDR1 is ENHRY and CDR2 is SYGVKD. The CDR3 is CAISELEQGAGGYTF. CDR3 DNA: TGTGCCATCAGTGAACTCGAGCAGGGGGCCGGTGGCTACACCTTC.

V and J are TRBV5-1 and TRBJ1-2; TRBD1 matches 9 bases. The CDR3 has 16 amino acids. With V trimmed by 0 bases and J by 3 bases, 6 bases remained unmatched. From germline, CDR1 is SGHRS and CDR2 YFSETQ. The CDR3 coding sequence is TGCGCCAGCAGCTTGGAGGCATGGGACAGGGACTATGGCTACACCTTC. This sequence encodes CASSLEAWDRDYGYTF. Together with reference TRBV5-1 and TRBJ1-2, the CDR3 gives the full variable domain: KAGVTQTPRYLIKTRGQQVTLSCSPISGHRSVSWYQQTPGQGLQFLFEYFSETQRNKGNFPGRFSGRQFSNSRSEMNVSTLELGDSALYLCASSLEAWDRDYGYTFGSGTRLTVV.

V gene TRBV5-1 combines with J gene TRBJ2-5; D possibly corresponds to TRBD2 (5 bases). V lost 4 bases, J lost 5 bases, and 9 bases lay in between. The CDR3 has 12 amino acids. CDR1 and CDR2 from the germline V gene are SGHRS and YFSETQ. Here the CDR3 reads CASSASLETQYF. Written as DNA, the CDR3 is TGCGCCAGCAGCGCTAGCTTGGAGACCCAGTACTTC.

The chain employs TRBV10-3 and TRBJ1-5; D gene unclear. The CDR3 is 13 residues long. Trimming took 1 base from V and 5 from J, leaving 6 bases between them. Germline V gives CDR1 ENHRY, CDR2 SYGVKD. CDR3 nucleotide sequence: TGTGCCATCAGTGAGTACACCGATCAGCCCCAGCATTTT. It translates to CAISEYTDQPQHF.

This chain connects TRBV29-1 to TRBJ2-3; a weak D match, TRBD1 (6 bases). Germline V gene lookup returns CDR1 SQVTM and CDR2 ANQGSEA. The CDR3 has 15 residues. Trimming left V 0 bases short and J 2 bases short, with 12 bases between. Here the CDR3 reads CSVEEGRGDTDTQYF. CDR3 in DNA: TGCAGCGTTGAAGAGGGCAGGGGCGACACAGATACGCAGTATTTT.

The J gene is TRBJ2-7, the V gene TRBV28; 11 bases align to TRBD2. Germline V gene data show CDR1 as MDHEN and CDR2 as SYDVKM. The CDR3 runs 16 residues. V lost 5 bases and J lost 3; bases outside the gene matches: 9. The CDR3 protein is CASSGGNSGRGYEQYF. DNA for the CDR3: TGTGCCAGCAGTGGGGGCAATAGCGGGAGGGGCTACGAGCAGTACTTC.

The chain joins TRBV19 to TRBJ1-5, with 9 bases that match TRBD1. Germline V gene sequence: CDR1 LNHDA, CDR2 SQIVND (reference sequence). This CDR3 contains 17 residues. Trimming removed 1 base from V and 9 bases from J; junction bases left unmatched: 13. CDR3 protein: CASSIAQGGTGHPPQHF. The CDR3 bases are TGTGCCAGTAGTATAGCCCAAGGGGGGACAGGGCATCCGCCCCAGCATTTT.

This sequence joins TRBV30 and TRBJ1-1; 7 bases fit TRBD1. Germline CDR1 is GTSNPN and CDR2 is SVGIG (reference sequence). Unmatched junction bases numbered 8, after V lost 5 bases and J lost 2 bases. This CDR3 is built from 14 residues. DNA of the CDR3: TGTGCCTGGGCCCGACAGGGAACCAACACTGAAGCTTTCTTT. Protein sequence: CAWARQGTNTEAFF.

The chain uses TRBV10-2 and TRBJ2-2, with a possible D match to TRBD2 (7 bases). The CDR3 sequence is 18 residues long. Trimming removed 2 bases at V and 4 bases at J, with 20 bases between. Germline assignment: CDR1 WSHSY and CDR2 SAAADI. The DNA for the CDR3 is TGCGCCAGCAGTGAGGATCCTAGCGGAGGGGGGATCACCGGGGAGCTGTTTTTT. Protein product: CASSEDPSGGGITGELFF.

This sequence joins TRBV10-2 and TRBJ1-4; 12 bases line up with TRBD1. The CDR3 spans 18 residues. CDR1 and CDR2 from the germline V gene are WSHSY and SAAADI. V was clipped by 6 bases and J by 2 bases; unmatched bases: 10. The CDR3 reads CASRTGTGGLGTNEKLFF. The CDR3 bases are TGCGCCAGCAGAACCGGGACAGGGGGCCTCGGGACTAATGAAAAACTGTTTTTT.

The chain links TRBV27 to TRBJ2-7; TRBD1 aligns across 9 bases. With V trimmed by 9 bases and J by 6 bases, 12 bases remained unmatched. The germline CDR1 and CDR2 sequences are MNHEY and SMNVEV (reference sequence). There are 14 residues in the CDR3. The CDR3 here is CASSPTGQGLEQYV. The CDR3, as DNA: TGTGCCAGTTCACCCACGGGACAGGGACTCGAGCAGTACGTC.

This rearrangement joins TRBV7-2 to TRBJ1-2; unclear D gene. Germline V gene sequence: CDR1 SGHTA, CDR2 FQGNSA. The CDR3 contains 14 residues. Trimming pared 1 base from V and 4 bases from J, leaving 10 bases between. CDR3 region: CASSLDSSFYGYTF. The CDR3 DNA is TGTGCCAGCAGCTTAGACTCGAGTTTCTATGGCTACACCTTC.

The chain is built from TRBV30 and TRBJ1-4; TRBD1 matches 10 bases. This CDR3 region has 13 residues. V dropped 6 bases and J dropped 8; count of bases not matched to a gene: 6. Looked up from germline, CDR1 is GTSNPN and CDR2 is SVGIG (reference sequence). CDR3 residues: CACLGQGQEKLFF. In DNA, the CDR3 is TGTGCCTGTCTGGGACAGGGGCAAGAAAAACTGTTTTTT.

This chain links TRBV28 with TRBJ1-6; D not certain. This CDR3 spans 15 amino acids. V was shortened by 7 bases and J by 11 bases, with 21 bases between the two germline ends. Germline lookup yields CDR1 MDHEN and CDR2 SYDVKM. CDR3 loop: CASTLQPRASTPLHF. Written as DNA, the CDR3 is TGTGCCAGCACCCTCCAACCAAGGGCTAGCACACCCCTCCACTTT.

The chain carries TRBV7-8 and TRBJ1-2; maybe TRBD1 (5 bases). Trimming cost V 5 bases and J 8 bases, with 21 bases left between them. This CDR3 is 15 amino acids long. The germline CDR1 and CDR2 sequences are SGHVS and FQNEAQ. In nucleotides, the CDR3 is TGTGCCAGCAGCCCCCGGTTGTTGGGGCTCGGCGGCTACACCTTC. Encoded protein: CASSPRLLGLGGYTF. Supplemented by reference TRBV7-8 and TRBJ1-2, the full variable domain reads GAGVSQSPRYKVAKRGQDVALRCDPISGHVSLFWYQQALGQGPEFLTYFQNEAQLDKSGLPSDRFFAERPEGSVSTLKIQRTQQEDSAVYLCASSPRLLGLGGYTFGSGTRLTVV.

The chain combines TRBV27 with TRBJ2-2; no clear D. CDR1 and CDR2 (germline): MNHEY, SMNVEV (reference sequence). The CDR3 is 14 residues long. Trimming took 6 bases from V and 0 from J, leaving 8 bases between them. CDR3 region: CASRRLANTGELFF. CDR3 sequence (DNA): TGTGCCAGCAGGCGGCTTGCGAACACCGGGGAGCTGTTTTTT.

This clone appeared once. The rearrangement uses TRBV2 and TRBJ1-5; D is ambiguous. The CDR3 runs 15 residues. Per germline, CDR1 SNHLY and CDR2 FYNNEI. Trimming removed 2 bases from V and 0 bases from J, with 8 bases in between. The CDR3 reads CASSELSYSNQPQHF. The CDR3 DNA sequence: TGTGCCAGCAGTGAACTATCTTATAGCAATCAGCCCCAGCATTTT.

The chain uses TRBV5-1 and TRBJ2-3, with D perhaps TRBD2 (6 bases). Germline V lookup: CDR1 SGHRS, CDR2 YFSETQ. The V end lost 3 bases, the J end lost 0 bases, and 11 bases lay between the germline ends. The CDR3 runs to 15 residues. The CDR3 is CASSSDGGSTDTQYF. The CDR3 DNA reads TGCGCCAGCAGCTCAGACGGGGGAAGCACAGATACGCAGTATTTT.

This chain uses TRBV10-3 with TRBJ1-1, with 11 bases aligning to TRBD1. CDR1 and CDR2 (germline): ENHRY, SYGVKD. V was clipped by 1 base and J by 7 bases; unmatched bases: 11. The CDR3 is made up of 17 amino acids. In DNA, the CDR3 is TGTGCCATCAGTGAGTTCGGATTCGGGACAGGGGGAATTGAAGCTTTCTTT. Its translation: CAISEFGFGTGGIEAFF.

The J gene is TRBJ2-3, the V gene TRBV19; the match to TRBD2 covers 13 bases. The V gene end was trimmed by 7 bases and the J gene end by 5 bases; junction bases not matched to a gene: 6. Germline loops: CDR1 LNHDA, CDR2 SQIVND (reference sequence). This CDR3 has 15 amino acids. The CDR3 DNA sequence: TGTGCCAGTAAGAGACTAGCGGGAGGACGAGATACGCAGTATTTT. Amino acids: CASKRLAGGRDTQYF.

This rearrangement joins TRBV28 to TRBJ1-3; no clear D gene. The CDR3 is 11 residues long. Germline lookup yields CDR1 MDHEN and CDR2 SYDVKM. Trimming removed 3 bases at V and 8 bases at J, with 5 bases between. The chain's CDR3 is CASSFPDTIYF. CDR3 in DNA: TGTGCCAGCAGTTTCCCAGACACCATATATTTT.

This rearrangement joins TRBV15 to TRBJ2-5; TRBD2 matches at 9 bases. Germline values: CDR1 LNHNV, CDR2 YYDKDF (reference sequence). CDR3 length: 16 amino acids. V shed 2 bases and J 7 bases; nucleotides not matched to a gene: 11. This CDR3 is CATSRPLSGRRGTQYF. The CDR3 bases are TGTGCCACCAGCAGACCCCTGAGCGGGAGGCGGGGGACCCAGTACTTC.